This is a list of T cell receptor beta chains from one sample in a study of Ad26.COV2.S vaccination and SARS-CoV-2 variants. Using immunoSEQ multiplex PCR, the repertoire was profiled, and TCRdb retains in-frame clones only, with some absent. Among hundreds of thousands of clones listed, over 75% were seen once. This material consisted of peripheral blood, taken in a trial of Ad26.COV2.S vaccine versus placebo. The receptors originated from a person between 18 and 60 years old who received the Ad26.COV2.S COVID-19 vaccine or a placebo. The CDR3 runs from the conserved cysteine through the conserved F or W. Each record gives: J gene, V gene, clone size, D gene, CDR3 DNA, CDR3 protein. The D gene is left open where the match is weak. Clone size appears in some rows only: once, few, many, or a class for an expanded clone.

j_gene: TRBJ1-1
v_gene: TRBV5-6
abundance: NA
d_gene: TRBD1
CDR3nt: TGTGCCAGCAGCTATTTTCAGGGGGTCGGTGAAGCTTTCTTT
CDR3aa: CASSYFQGVGEAFF

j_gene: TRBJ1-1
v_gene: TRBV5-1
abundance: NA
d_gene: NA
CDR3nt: TGCGCCAGCAGCCCACAGGTACCGAACACTGAAGCTTTCTTT
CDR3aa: CASSPQVPNTEAFF

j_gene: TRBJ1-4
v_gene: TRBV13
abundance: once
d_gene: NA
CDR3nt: TGTGCCAGCAGCTTCAGCCAGCCGGGCAAAGAAAAACTGTTTTTT
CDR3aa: CASSFSQPGKEKLFF

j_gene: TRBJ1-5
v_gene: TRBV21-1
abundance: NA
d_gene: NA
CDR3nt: TGTGCCAGCAGCAAGGGGTCGGACAGGGGAGGTAATCAGCCCCAGCATTTT
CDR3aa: CASSKGSDRGGNQPQHF

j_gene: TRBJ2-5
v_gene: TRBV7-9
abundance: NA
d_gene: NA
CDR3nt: TGTGCCAGCAGCTTAATAGCGGTGCAAGAGACCCAGTACTTC
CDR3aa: CASSLIAVQETQYF

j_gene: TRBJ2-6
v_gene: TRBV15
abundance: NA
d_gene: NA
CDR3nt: TGTGCCTCCTCCCCTGGGGCCAACGTCCTGACTTTC
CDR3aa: CASSPGANVLTF

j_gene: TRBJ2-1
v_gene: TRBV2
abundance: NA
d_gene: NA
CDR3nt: TGTGCCAGCAGGGAAAGGCAGAAATCCTACAATGAGCAGTTCTTC
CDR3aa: CASRERQKSYNEQFF

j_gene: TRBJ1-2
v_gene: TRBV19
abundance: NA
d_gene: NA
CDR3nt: TGTGCCAGTAGTATGGGAAGGGGCTATGGCTACACCTTC
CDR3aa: CASSMGRGYGYTF

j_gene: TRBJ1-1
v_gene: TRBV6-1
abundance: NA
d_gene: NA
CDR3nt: TGTGCCAGCAGTGAAGACCTGGGGCTGAACACTGAAGCTTTCTTT
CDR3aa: CASSEDLGLNTEAFF

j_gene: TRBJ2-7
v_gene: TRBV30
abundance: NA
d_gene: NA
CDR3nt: TGTGCCTGGGACAGTCCCTACGAGCAGTACTTC
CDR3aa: CAWDSPYEQYF

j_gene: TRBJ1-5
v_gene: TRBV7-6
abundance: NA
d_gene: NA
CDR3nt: TGTGCCAGCAGCTTAGGACGGGGCTTATCTCAGCCCCAGCATTTT
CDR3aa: CASSLGRGLSQPQHF

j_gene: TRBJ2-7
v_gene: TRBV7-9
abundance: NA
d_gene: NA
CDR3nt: TGTGCCAGCAGCTTAGATTCCTCCTACGAGCAGTACTTC
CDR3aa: CASSLDSSYEQYF

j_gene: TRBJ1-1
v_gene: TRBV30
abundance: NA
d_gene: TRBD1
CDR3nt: TGTGCCTGGAGTGAATTATGGGGGACAGGATCCACTGAAGCTTTCTTT
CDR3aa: CAWSELWGTGSTEAFF

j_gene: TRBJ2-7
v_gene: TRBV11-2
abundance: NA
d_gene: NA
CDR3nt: TGTGCCAGCAGCTTAGTTGGCAGGGCTCCCTACGAGCAGTACTTC
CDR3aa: CASSLVGRAPYEQYF

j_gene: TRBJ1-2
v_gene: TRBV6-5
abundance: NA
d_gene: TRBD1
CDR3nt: TGTGCCAGCACCCCGACAGGGATGGGGAACTATGGCTACACCTTC
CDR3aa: CASTPTGMGNYGYTF

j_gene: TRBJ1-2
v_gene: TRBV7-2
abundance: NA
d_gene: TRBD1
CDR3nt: TGTGCCAGCAGCACCTGGACAGGGGGCGCGGGGGGCTACACCTTC
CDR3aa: CASSTWTGGAGGYTF

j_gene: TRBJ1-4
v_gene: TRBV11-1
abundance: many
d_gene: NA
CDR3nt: TGTGCCAGCAGCGTCCGAATTGGGGAAAAACTGTTTTTT
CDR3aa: CASSVRIGEKLFF

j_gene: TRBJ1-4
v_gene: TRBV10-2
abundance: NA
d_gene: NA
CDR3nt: TGCGCCAGCCTAGCGGACACTAATGAAAAACTGTTTTTT
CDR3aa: CASLADTNEKLFF

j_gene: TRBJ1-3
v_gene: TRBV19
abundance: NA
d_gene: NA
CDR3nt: TGTGCCAGTAGTTCCCGACTTGGAAACACCATATATTTT
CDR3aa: CASSSRLGNTIYF

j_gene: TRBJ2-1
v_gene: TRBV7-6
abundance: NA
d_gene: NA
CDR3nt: TGTGCCAGCAGCCTCAGGGGTTCCTACAATGAGCAGTTCTTC
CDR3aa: CASSLRGSYNEQFF

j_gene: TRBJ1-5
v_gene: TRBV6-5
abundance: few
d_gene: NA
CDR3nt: TGTGCCAGCAGTATGCTACTCGGGAGCAATCAGCCCCAGCATTTT
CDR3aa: CASSMLLGSNQPQHF

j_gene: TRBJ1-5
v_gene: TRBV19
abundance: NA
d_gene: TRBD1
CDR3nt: TGTGCCACTACGCCGTGGGGGACAGGGGGCAATCAGCCCCAGCATTTT
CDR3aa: CATTPWGTGGNQPQHF

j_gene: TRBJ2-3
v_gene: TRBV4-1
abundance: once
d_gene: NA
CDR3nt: TGCGCCAGCAGCCCCCATCTCGGAACAGATACGCAGTATTTT
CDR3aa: CASSPHLGTDTQYF

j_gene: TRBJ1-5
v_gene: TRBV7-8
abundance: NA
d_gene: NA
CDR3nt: TGTGCCAGCAGCTTAGAAGGGGCTAATAGCAATCAGCCCCAGCATTTT
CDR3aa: CASSLEGANSNQPQHF

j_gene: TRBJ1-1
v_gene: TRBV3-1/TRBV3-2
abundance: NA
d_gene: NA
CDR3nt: TGTGCCAGCAGCCAACTACTTCCAAGAGACAGACTGAACACTGAAGCTTTCTTT
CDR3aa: CASSQLLPRDRLNTEAFF

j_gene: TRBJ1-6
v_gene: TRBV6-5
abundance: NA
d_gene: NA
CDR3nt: TGTGCCAGCTTTCGGACGGCTAATTCACCCCTCCACTTT
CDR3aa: CASFRTANSPLHF

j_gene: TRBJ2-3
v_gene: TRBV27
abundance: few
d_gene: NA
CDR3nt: TGTGCCAGCAGTTCCGCGGGCACAGATACGCAGTATTTT
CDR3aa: CASSSAGTDTQYF